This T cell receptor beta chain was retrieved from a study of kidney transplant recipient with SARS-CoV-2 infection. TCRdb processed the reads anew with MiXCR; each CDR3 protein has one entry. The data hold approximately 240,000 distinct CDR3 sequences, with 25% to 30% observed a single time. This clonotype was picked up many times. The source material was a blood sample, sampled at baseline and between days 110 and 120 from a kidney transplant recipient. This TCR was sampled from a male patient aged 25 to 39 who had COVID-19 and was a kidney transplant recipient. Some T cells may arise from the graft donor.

The CDR3 is CSARRESNQPQHF. The CDR3 region has the DNA TGCAGTGCTAGGCGAGAGAGCAATCAGCCCCAGCATTTT. This chain uses TRBV20-1 with TRBJ1-5; D is unclear. The CDR3 contains 13 residues. Germline CDR1 reads DFQATT; CDR2 reads SNEGSKA (reference sequence). Trimming removed 3 bases from V and 1 base from J, with 7 bases in between.